A selection of T cell receptor beta chains follows, all from one sample in a study of TIL therapy for anti-PD-1-resistant metastatic lung cancer. Only in-frame clones appear in the TCRdb table, and some are missing; sequencing was by immunoSEQ multiplex PCR. The data show 30,000 to 45,000 clones, around 79% seen once. Sequencing used blood, obtained at baseline. These receptor sequences come from a person aged 25 to 80 with non-small cell lung cancer. The CDR3 runs from the conserved cysteine through the conserved F or W. The D gene is left open where the match is weak. Clone size appears in some rows only: once, few, many, or a class for an expanded clone.

>-|12|TRBV29-1|-|TRBJ1-1
CSVEGANTEAFF
TGCAGCGTCGAGGGCGCGAACACTGAAGCTTTCTTT
>-|16|TRBV28|few|TRBJ1-2
CASSVGTATDFYGYTF
TGTGCCAGCAGTGTCGGGACGGCCACTGATTTCTATGGCTACACCTTC
>-|11|TRBV7-7|few|TRBJ2-2
CASLVGGELFF
TGTGCTAGTTTGGTTGGCGGGGAGCTGTTTTTT
>TRBD2|16|TRBV28|-|TRBJ2-1
CASSFVGSGIYNEQFF
TGTGCCAGCAGTTTCGTGGGTAGCGGGATCTACAATGAGCAGTTCTTC
>TRBD1|13|TRBV19|-|TRBJ2-7
CASSPGQAYEQYF
TGTGCCAGTAGTCCGGGACAGGCTTACGAGCAGTACTTC
>-|14|TRBV28|-|TRBJ2-7
CASSFPPGTYEQYF
TGTGCCAGCAGTTTCCCACCAGGGACCTACGAGCAGTACTTC
>TRBD2|15|TRBV7-9|-|TRBJ2-7
CASSSAGLANYEQYF
TGTGCCAGCAGCTCCGCGGGACTAGCGAACTACGAGCAGTACTTC
>TRBD2|14|TRBV25-1|-|TRBJ2-3
CASSESGNLYTQYF
TGTGCCAGCAGTGAGAGCGGGAATCTGTATACGCAGTATTTT
>-|14|TRBV6-5|-|TRBJ1-4
CASSSTAANEKLFF
TGTGCCAGCAGCTCCACCGCGGCTAATGAAAAACTGTTTTTT
>-|15|TRBV2|-|TRBJ2-6
CASSRGVSGANVLTF
TGTGCCAGCAGTAGGGGTGTCTCTGGGGCCAACGTCCTGACTTTC
>-|17|TRBV5-1|once|TRBJ2-2
CASRMALRTANTGELFF
TGCGCCAGCAGGATGGCACTGAGAACCGCGAACACCGGGGAGCTGTTTTTT
>-|14|TRBV7-2|-|TRBJ1-5
CASSLYPGGQPQHF
TGTGCCAGCAGCTTATACCCAGGAGGACAGCCCCAGCATTTT
>-|17|TRBV2|few|TRBJ1-5
CASSKGPLGAYNQPQHF
TGTGCCAGCTCAAAGGGGCCCCTAGGGGCGTACAATCAGCCCCAGCATTTT
>-|13|TRBV7-2|-|TRBJ1-2
CASSWGKKGEYTF
TGTGCCAGCAGCTGGGGTAAGAAGGGGGAGTACACCTTC
>TRBD2|13|TRBV9|-|TRBJ2-7
CASSYTGGYEQYF
TGTGCCAGCAGCTATACGGGGGGCTACGAGCAGTACTTC
>TRBD2|14|TRBV2|once|TRBJ2-1
CASNGGYSYNEQFF
TGTGCCAGCAACGGGGGGTACTCCTACAATGAGCAGTTCTTC
>TRBD1|15|TRBV10-3|few|TRBJ1-2
CAISERQGSNYGYTF
TGTGCCATCAGTGAGCGACAGGGTTCGAACTATGGCTACACCTTC
>-|14|TRBV11-3|-|TRBJ2-3
CASSLDPATDTQYF
TGTGCCAGCAGCTTAGATCCAGCCACAGATACGCAGTATTTT
>-|13|TRBV19|-|TRBJ1-1
CASSMGGNTEAFF
TGTGCCAGTAGTATGGGTGGGAACACTGAAGCTTTCTTT
>-|15|TRBV18|-|TRBJ1-2
CASSPSPQGGEGYTF
TGTGCCAGCTCACCATCCCCACAGGGAGGTGAAGGCTACACCTTC
>-|19|TRBV11-2|-|TRBJ2-5
CASSLKLPLEGGRDQTQYF
TGTGCCAGCAGCTTAAAACTGCCCCTAGAGGGGGGGAGGGATCAGACCCAGTACTTC
>-|14|TRBV30|-|TRBJ2-4
CAWSVGIAKNIQYF
TGTGCCTGGAGTGTGGGGATAGCCAAAAACATTCAGTACTTC